The 5 T cell receptor beta chains given below trace back to one sample, sequenced in a study of cytomegalovirus exposure and HLA in healthy donors. This PCR relied on a set of 60 Vbeta primers and 13 Jbeta primers. Sequencing used immunoSEQ multiplex PCR; TCRdb keeps in-frame clones, though not all of them. The data hold more than 85,000 clones, with roughly 80% observed a single time. Sequencing was carried out using PBMCs. The receptors were sampled from a man aged 30 to 45 in good health and CMV-seropositive.

The rearrangement uses TRBV4-3 and TRBJ2-5, with 8 bases identical to TRBD1. The ends lost 4 bases at V and 3 bases at J; junction bases unmatched: 7. Per the germline V gene, CDR1 is LGHNA and CDR2 is YSLEER. There are 15 residues in the CDR3. CDR3 region: CASSPQTGVEETQYF. CDR3 sequence (DNA): TGCGCCAGCAGCCCACAGACAGGGGTGGAAGAGACCCAGTACTTC.

The chain recombines TRBV30 with TRBJ1-5; 8 nucleotides match TRBD1. Germline V gene sequence: CDR1 GTSNPN, CDR2 SVGIG (reference sequence). The CDR3 has 15 amino acids. The junction had 8 bases not matched to a gene; V was cut back by 4 bases and J by 3 bases. The CDR3 coding sequence is TGTGCCTGGACAGAGACAGGGGAGTTCAATCAGCCCCAGCATTTT. Its translation: CAWTETGEFNQPQHF.

The chain carries TRBV7-6 and TRBJ2-3; a weak D match, TRBD2 (5 bases). The ends were cut back, 5 bases at V and 6 bases at J, with 12 bases in the middle. The CDR3 sequence is 13 residues long. Germline CDR1 reads SGHVS; CDR2 reads FNYEAQ. The DNA of the CDR3 is TGTGCCAGCAGCCCTTTGACGGGGGATACGCAGTATTTT. Translating it yields CASSPLTGDTQYF.

The rearrangement uses TRBV5-6 and TRBJ2-7, with D tentatively TRBD2 (7 bases). There are 15 residues in the CDR3. Trimming stripped 0 bases from V and 4 bases from J, with 14 bases between. Germline V gene sequence: CDR1 SGHDT, CDR2 YYEEEE. The CDR3 nucleotides are TGTGCCAGCAGCTTGGAAGGTGGGGGGGCTTACGAGCAGTACTTC. It codes for CASSLEGGGAYEQYF.

The chain joins TRBV11-2 to TRBJ1-2, with 8 positions matching TRBD1. Germline CDR1 and CDR2: SGHAT and FQNNGV. Trimming removed 1 base from V and 4 bases from J; junction bases left unmatched: 5. CDR3 length: 15 amino acids. CDR3 region: CASSLASTGAYGYTF. CDR3 coding DNA: TGTGCCAGCAGCTTAGCCTCGACAGGGGCCTATGGCTACACCTTC. The complete variable domain, with remaining parts taken from reference TRBV11-2 and TRBJ1-2, reads EAGVAQSPRYKIIEKRQSVAFWCNPISGHATLYWYQQILGQGPKLLIQFQNNGVVDDSQLPKDRFSAERLKGVDSTLKIQPAKLEDSAVYLCASSLASTGAYGYTFGSGTRLTVV.